This T cell receptor beta chain was sequenced in a study of blood T cell repertoires in COVID-19. Study background: COVID-19 samples collected from the United States, Italy and Spain covered acute and convalescent phases.

In the original analysis: Nucleated cell counts were estimated from reference gene primer amplification. Using immunoSEQ multiplex PCR, the repertoire was profiled, and TCRdb retains in-frame clones only, with some absent. V, J and clone size derive from that table, while D and trimming were established from the DNA sequence. Of approximately 69,000 clones listed, almost 90% are singletons. This clone was seen more than once but under ten times. Trimming shortened V by 2 bases and J by 7 bases, and 8 bases separated the two germline ends. The CDR3 loop spans 12 amino acids. The sequence derives from a man aged 45-65 years with acute or convalescent COVID-19. Sequencing was performed on peripheral blood. The genes are TRBV12-3 or TRBV12-4 and TRBJ1-2; a weak D match, TRBD1 (5 bases). The CDR3 sequence: CASSLWGVGYTF. The CDR3 region has the DNA TGTGCCAGCAGTTTATGGGGGGTTGGCTACACCTTC.